This TCR beta chain appears in the sequencing data of a study of T cell repertoires in cytomegalovirus infection. V lost 3 bases and J lost 4, with 14 bases in between. This CDR3 has 14 amino acids. The germline CDR1 and CDR2 sequences are SGHKS and YYEKEE (reference sequence). TCRdb passed the reads through MiXCR, listing each CDR3 protein once. The sample has about 240,000 distinct CDR3 sequences, about 12% seen once; the top ten hold 1.5% to 2%. Sequenced: PBMCs. The chain combines TRBV5-5 with TRBJ2-7, with D possibly TRBD2 on 6 matching bases. The sequence came from a human donor in good health (CMV status not recorded). Some clones in this sample may be carry-over from other donors' samples. The CDR3: CASSWGLPVYEQYF. CDR3 nucleotides: TGTGCCAGCAGCTGGGGACTTCCCGTGTACGAGCAGTACTTC.